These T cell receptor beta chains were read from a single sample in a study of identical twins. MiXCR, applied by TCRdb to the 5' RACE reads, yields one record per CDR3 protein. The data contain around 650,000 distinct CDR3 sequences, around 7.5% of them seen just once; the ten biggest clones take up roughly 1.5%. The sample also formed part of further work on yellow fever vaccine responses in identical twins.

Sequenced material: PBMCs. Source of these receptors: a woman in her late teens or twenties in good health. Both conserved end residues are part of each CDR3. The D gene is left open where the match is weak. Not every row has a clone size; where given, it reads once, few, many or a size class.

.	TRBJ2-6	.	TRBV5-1	CASSDGWGSGANVLTF	TGCGCCAGCAGCGACGGATGGGGCTCTGGGGCCAACGTCCTGACTTTC
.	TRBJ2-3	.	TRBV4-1	CASSQDITGGGRDTQYF	TGCGCCAGCAGCCAAGATATAACAGGCGGAGGCCGGGATACGCAGTATTTT
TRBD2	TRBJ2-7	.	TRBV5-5	CASSYTLEGTTLEQYF	TGTGCCAGCAGCTACACTCTAGAGGGGACTACGCTGGAGCAGTACTTC
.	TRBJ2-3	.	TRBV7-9	CASSQDRPFPDTQYF	TGTGCCAGCAGCCAGGACAGACCATTTCCAGATACGCAGTATTTT
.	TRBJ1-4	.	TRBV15	CATSSPPKGNEKLFF	TGTGCCACCAGCAGCCCACCCAAGGGAAATGAAAAACTGTTTTTT
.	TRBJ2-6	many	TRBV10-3	CAISESRDSGANVLTF	TGTGCCATCAGTGAGTCTCGGGACTCTGGGGCCAACGTCCTGACTTTC
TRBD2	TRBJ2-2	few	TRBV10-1	CASSDEGGPTGELFF	TGCGCCAGCAGTGACGAGGGAGGGCCCACCGGGGAGCTGTTTTTT
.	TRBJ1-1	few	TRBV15	CATSRTTEPMTEAFF	TGTGCCACCAGCAGAACGACGGAACCCATGACTGAAGCTTTCTTT
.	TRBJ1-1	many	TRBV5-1	CASSSGPAPDTEAFF	TGCGCCAGCAGCTCGGGACCCGCCCCCGACACTGAAGCTTTCTTT
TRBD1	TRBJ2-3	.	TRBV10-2	CASQRTGRSTDTQYF	TGCGCCAGCCAGCGGACAGGGAGGAGCACAGATACGCAGTATTTT
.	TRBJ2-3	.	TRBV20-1	CSAKDRNTDTQYF	TGCAGTGCCAAGGACCGAAACACAGATACGCAGTATTTT